The present T cell receptor beta chain was sequenced within a study of shared clonotypes between healthy human individuals. Study findings and constraints: The naive CD4 repertoires of a handful of donors were compared, and approximately 5% of clonotypes were shared.

In the source study's methods: Filtering differed since immunoSEQ provided only junctions, with no quality scores. Sequencing was performed with immunoSEQ multiplex PCR; in TCRdb, only in-frame clones are kept and a portion is missing. Clone size and the V and J calls come from that table; the DNA yielded D and trimming. The table has more than 2 million clones, 85% to 95% seen once; the top ten hold 0.13%. Trimming shortened V by 3 bases and J by 4 bases, and 12 bases separated the two germline ends. Germline assignment: CDR1 KGHSH and CDR2 LQKENI. The CDR3 length is 14 residues. In the case of this clone: Its matching antigen is unknown.

Donors, without exception, were Caucasian adults residing in Nashville, Tennessee. The TCR sequence derives from a man aged 18 to 30 in good health. The rearrangement links TRBV18 to TRBJ2-5; D ambiguous. Sequencing input: naive CD4+ T cells sorted from blood. The subset: CD45RA+ positively selected. CDR3 DNA: TGTGCCAGCTCACCTCGCCGGTGGTCAGAGACCCAGTACTTC. Amino acid sequence: CASSPRRWSETQYF.